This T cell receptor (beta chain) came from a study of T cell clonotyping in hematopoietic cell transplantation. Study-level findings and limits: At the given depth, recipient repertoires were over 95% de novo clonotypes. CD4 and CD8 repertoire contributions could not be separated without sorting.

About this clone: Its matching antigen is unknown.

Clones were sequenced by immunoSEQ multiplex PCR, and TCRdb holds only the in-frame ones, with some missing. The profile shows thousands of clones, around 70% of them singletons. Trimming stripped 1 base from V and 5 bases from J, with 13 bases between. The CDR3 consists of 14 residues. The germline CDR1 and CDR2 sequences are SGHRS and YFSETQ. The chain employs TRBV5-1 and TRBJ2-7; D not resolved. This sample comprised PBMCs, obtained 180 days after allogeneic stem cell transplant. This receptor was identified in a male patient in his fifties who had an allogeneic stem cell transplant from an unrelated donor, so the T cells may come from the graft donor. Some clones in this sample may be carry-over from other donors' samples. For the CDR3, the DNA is TGCGCCAGCAGCTTGTTCTACATGGGCCACGAGCAGTACGTC. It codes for CASSLFYMGHEQYV.